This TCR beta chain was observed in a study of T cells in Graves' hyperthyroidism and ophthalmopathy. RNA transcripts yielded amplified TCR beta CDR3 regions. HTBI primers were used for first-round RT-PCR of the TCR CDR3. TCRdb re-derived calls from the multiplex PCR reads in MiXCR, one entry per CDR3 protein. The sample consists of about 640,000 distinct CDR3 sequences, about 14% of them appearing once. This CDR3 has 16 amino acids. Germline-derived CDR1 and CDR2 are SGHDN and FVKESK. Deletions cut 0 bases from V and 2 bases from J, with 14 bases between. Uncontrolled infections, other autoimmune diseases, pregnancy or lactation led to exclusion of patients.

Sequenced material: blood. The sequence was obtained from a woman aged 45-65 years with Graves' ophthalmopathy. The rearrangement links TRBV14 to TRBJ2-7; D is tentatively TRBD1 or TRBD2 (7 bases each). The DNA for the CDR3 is TGTGCCAGCAGCCAAGATCGCCAGGGGGGGACCTACGAGCAGTACTTC. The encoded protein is CASSQDRQGGTYEQYF.